These 24 T cell receptor beta chains came from one sample sequenced in a study of T-cell reconstitution after alpha-beta-depleted transplantation in children. The TCRbeta library incorporated unique molecular identifiers. TCRdb fed the PCR reads into MiXCR, producing one record per CDR3 protein. This table holds about 110,000 distinct CDR3 sequences, 10% found once. The sequencing here drew on PBMCs, taken before TCRalphabeta/CD19-depleted stem cell transplant. The source of these receptors is a boy under 10 years old with acute lymphoblastic leukemia, due to receive a stem cell transplant.

There are a few counts of this clonotype. The chain employs TRBV3-1 and TRBJ2-1; D gene unclear. Trimming removed 0 bases at V and 11 bases at J, with 11 bases between. The germline V gene encodes CDR1 LGHDT and CDR2 YNNKEL (reference sequence). The CDR3 spans 13 residues. This chain's CDR3 is CASSQDFDQKQFF. Written as DNA, the CDR3 is TGTGCCAGCAGCCAAGATTTCGACCAAAAGCAGTTCTTC.

This clonotype was seen a handful of times. V and J are TRBV25-1 and TRBJ2-5; D is perhaps TRBD1 (6 bases). Germline V gene lookup returns CDR1 MGHDK and CDR2 SYGVNS. The CDR3 spans 16 residues. The V end lost 1 base, the J end lost 5 bases, and 17 bases lay between the germline ends. The CDR3 reads CASSESGRGRGETQYF. The DNA for the CDR3 is TGTGCCAGCAGTGAATCTGGCAGGGGAAGAGGGGAGACCCAGTACTTC.

This clonotype was recorded at least ten times. The chain joins TRBV7-9 to TRBJ2-5; tentative D call: TRBD1 (6 bases). V dropped 1 base and J dropped 2 bases, with 14 bases sitting between them. Germline CDR1 reads SEHNR; CDR2 reads FQNEAQ (reference sequence). The length of the CDR3 is 16 residues. The CDR3 is CASSLEGGVDQETQYF. The CDR3 region has the DNA TGTGCCAGCAGCTTAGAAGGGGGTGTGGATCAAGAGACCCAGTACTTC.

In this sample, this clonotype turned up many times. V and J are TRBV12-3 or TRBV12-4 and TRBJ2-5; 8 bases map to TRBD1. The V gene end was trimmed by 5 bases and the J gene end by 4 bases; junction bases not matched to a gene: 6. The CDR3 is 14 residues long. The CDR3 sequence: CASSQGARGETQYF. CDR3 nucleotides: TGTGCCAGCAGTCAGGGGGCTAGGGGAGAGACCCAGTACTTC.

This clonotype was detected a few times. The genes are TRBV20-1 and TRBJ1-4; D is possibly TRBD1 (5 bases). Trimming left V 3 bases short and J 4 bases short, with 9 bases between. CDR3 length: 13 amino acids. CDR1 is DFQATT and CDR2 is SNEGSKA in the germline V gene (reference sequence). The CDR3: CSARDTGNEKLFF. The CDR3 DNA reads TGCAGTGCTAGGGACACGGGTAATGAAAAACTGTTTTTT.

V and J are TRBV12-3 or TRBV12-4 and TRBJ2-5; D might be TRBD2 (7 bases). V was cut by 5 bases and J by 6 bases, with 16 bases left in between. This CDR3 has 14 residues. DNA of the CDR3: TGTGCCAGCAGTCCGCGGACAGCGGGAAAGACCCAGTACTTC. Translation gives CASSPRTAGKTQYF.

This clonotype was seen ten or more times. This sequence joins TRBV20-1 and TRBJ2-6; D is possibly TRBD2 (5 bases). The CDR3 has 15 residues. Trimming stripped 4 bases from V and 0 bases from J, with 10 bases between. Germline V gene sequence: CDR1 DFQATT, CDR2 SNEGSKA (reference sequence). The CDR3 nucleotides read TGCAGTGCTACCCATGACTACTCTGGGGCCAACGTCCTGACTTTC. Its translation: CSATHDYSGANVLTF.

This clonotype was counted only a few times. The gene calls are TRBV5-5 and TRBJ1-1; D remains unclear. The CDR3 covers 15 residues. V was trimmed by 0 bases and J by 4 bases, leaving 13 bases between them. The V gene's germline CDR1 is SGHKS and CDR2 YYEKEE (reference sequence). This chain's CDR3 is CASSLVVGWGTEAFF. CDR3 DNA sequence: TGTGCCAGCAGCTTGGTCGTGGGGTGGGGCACTGAAGCTTTCTTT.

This chain connects TRBV12-3 or TRBV12-4 to TRBJ2-7; D is possibly TRBD1 or TRBD2 (5 bases each). V lost 5 bases and J lost 1, with 15 bases in between. This CDR3 spans 15 amino acids. CDR3 sequence (DNA): TGTGCCAGCAGTAGCCCCGGGACCGCTTCCTACGAGCAGTACTTC. It is translated as CASSSPGTASYEQYF.

This clonotype was counted between two and nine times. The J gene is TRBJ1-6, the V gene TRBV3-1, with D possibly matching TRBD1 (5 bases). Germline V gene lookup returns CDR1 LGHDT and CDR2 YNNKEL (reference sequence). The CDR3 runs 14 residues. With 1 base removed from V and 7 bases from J, the gap between germline ends came to 8 bases. The CDR3 DNA follows: TGTGCCAGCAGCCAAGGGACAAAGAATTCACCCCTCCACTTT. Its protein is CASSQGTKNSPLHF.

At least ten counts were recorded for this clonotype. The V and J genes are TRBV12-3 or TRBV12-4 and TRBJ1-3; D gene uncertain. The CDR3 runs 17 residues. V was cut by 6 bases and J by 0 bases, with 18 bases left in between. Here the CDR3 DNA reads TGTGCCAGCAGATTGACGGGCACACGGACCTCTGGAAACACCATATATTTT. Translation: CASRLTGTRTSGNTIYF.

A few counts support this clonotype. The chain combines TRBV11-2 with TRBJ1-1; no clear D gene. V shed 9 bases and J shed 9 bases, with 26 bases lying between them. The CDR3 is 15 residues long. Germline loops: CDR1 SGHAT, CDR2 FQNNGV. CDR3 nucleotide sequence: TGTGCCAGTCAGTTCGGAGGGTTTGATTTTCCCCAAGCTTTCTTT. This translates into CASQFGGFDFPQAFF.

This clonotype was seen a handful of times. The rearrangement links TRBV3-1 to TRBJ2-1, with 9 positions matching TRBD2. Germline trimming cut 2 bases from V and 6 bases from J; bases unmatched to any gene: 11. This CDR3 has 17 residues. Per the germline V gene, CDR1 is LGHDT and CDR2 is YNNKEL (reference sequence). The CDR3 DNA reads as TGTGCCAGCAGCCAAAGGGGTCGACTAGCGGCACCCAATGAGCAGTTCTTC. Translating it yields CASSQRGRLAAPNEQFF.

This chain connects TRBV10-3 to TRBJ2-3, with D possibly TRBD2 on 6 matching bases. The V end was cut by 8 bases, the J end by 2 bases, with 14 bases between. The CDR3 loop spans 14 amino acids. Germline CDR1 and CDR2: ENHRY and SYGVKD. CDR3: CAIGRTIPTDTQYF. The CDR3 coding sequence is TGTGCCATCGGTCGGACTATACCCACAGATACGCAGTATTTT.

There are many counts of this clonotype. The J gene is TRBJ2-7, the V gene TRBV6-6; D is undetermined. Looked up from germline, CDR1 is MNHNY and CDR2 is SVGAGI (reference sequence). Deletions cut 8 bases from V and 0 bases from J, with 11 bases between. This CDR3 spans 13 amino acids. The CDR3: CASGRYNSYEQYF. CDR3 sequence (DNA): TGTGCCAGCGGCCGGTACAACTCCTACGAGCAGTACTTC.

This clonotype turned up a few times. A much larger clone lies a single base off, so this may be a read error. The V call is TRBV7-9, the J call TRBJ2-5, with 8 bases matching TRBD2. The CDR3 runs 17 residues. V was clipped by 6 bases and J by 6 bases; unmatched bases: 18. The V gene's germline CDR1 is SEHNR and CDR2 FQNEAQ (reference sequence). CDR3 region: CASSSPQGAGVVQTQYF. CDR3 coding DNA: TGTGCCAGCAGTTCCCCCCAAGGAGCGGGAGTCGTGCAGACCCAGTACTTC.

This rearrangement joins TRBV6-1 to TRBJ2-7, with TRBD1 matching 9 bases. This CDR3 is 15 amino acids long. Germline lookup yields CDR1 MNHNS and CDR2 SASEGT. The V and J ends lost 3 bases and 3 bases, in that order; junction bases with no gene match: 6. The CDR3 bases are TGTGCCAGCAGTGATCTACCGGGACAGGGCTACGAGCAGTACTTC. Translating gives CASSDLPGQGYEQYF.

At least ten counts were recorded for this clonotype. The chain carries TRBV4-1 and TRBJ2-1; D is possibly TRBD2 (5 bases). Germline values: CDR1 MGHRA, CDR2 YSYEKL. V was trimmed by 2 bases and J by 6 bases, leaving 11 bases between them. The CDR3 consists of 14 residues. In DNA, the CDR3 is TGCGCCAGCAGCCAACAACAAGAGGGCAATGAGCAGTTCTTC. Its protein is CASSQQQEGNEQFF.

This clonotype was recorded a few times. V is TRBV20-1 and J is TRBJ2-1; D possibly corresponds to TRBD2 (6 bases). The CDR3 loop spans 16 amino acids. CDR1 is DFQATT and CDR2 is SNEGSKA in the germline V gene (reference sequence). V dropped 1 base and J dropped 6 bases, with 19 bases sitting between them. In DNA, the CDR3 is TGCAGTGCTAGAGGACCTTTGGCGGGGTTAGTCAATGAGCAGTTCTTC. It is translated as CSARGPLAGLVNEQFF.

This clonotype has ten or more counts. The chain joins TRBV6-9 to TRBJ2-3; D is unresolved. V lost 9 bases to trimming and J lost 5 bases, with 9 bases between them. Germline V CDR1 and CDR2: MNHGY, SVAAGI. The CDR3 has 11 residues. The CDR3 nucleotides are TGTGCCAGTACGCTTGTAGATACGCAGTATTTT. Amino acids: CASTLVDTQYF.

V and J are TRBV12-3 or TRBV12-4 and TRBJ2-5, with D possibly being TRBD2 (6 bases). The CDR3 has 16 residues. The germline V and J ends were trimmed by 4 bases and 5 bases, with 20 bases remaining between them. This chain's CDR3 is CASSSPLGASDETQYF. CDR3 sequence (DNA): TGTGCCAGCAGTTCTCCCCTTGGGGCTAGCGACGAGACCCAGTACTTC.

This CDR3 is CASSLALAGAQNFKETQYF. In nucleotides, the CDR3 is TGTGCCAGCAGCTTAGCACTAGCGGGAGCACAGAATTTTAAAGAGACCCAGTACTTC. This sequence joins TRBV7-8 and TRBJ2-5; 11 nucleotides line up with TRBD2. V was clipped by 0 bases and J by 3 bases; unmatched bases: 12. The CDR3 extends over 19 amino acids. The germline CDR1 and CDR2 sequences are SGHVS and FQNEAQ.

The table lists this clonotype with many counts. This CDR3 is CAISESGATDTQYF. The CDR3 DNA reads TGTGCCATCAGTGAGTCGGGGGCTACAGATACGCAGTATTTT. The chain combines TRBV10-3 with TRBJ2-3; D possibly corresponds to TRBD1 (6 bases). Trimming took off 0 bases at V and 3 bases at J, with 7 bases between the two ends. Germline assignment: CDR1 ENHRY and CDR2 SYGVKD. The CDR3 has 14 amino acids.

This CDR3 is CASSPLAGATSTDTQYF. In DNA, the CDR3 is TGTGCCAGCAGCCCTCTAGCGGGAGCCACTAGCACAGATACGCAGTATTTT. The chain combines TRBV7-6 with TRBJ2-3; 10 bases are shared with TRBD2. This CDR3 comprises 17 residues. Germline V CDR1 and CDR2: SGHVS, FNYEAQ. V shed 5 bases, J shed 0 bases, and the junction held 8 bases outside the gene matches.